This TCR beta chain was sequenced in a study of CD8 T cells in Susac syndrome. FACS enriched CD8+ TEMRA cells, while bulk CD8+ and CD4+ were negatively isolated. RNA in amounts of roughly 0.5 to 1 ug was reverse transcribed with random hexamers. Amplification of TCR beta CDR3 spanned 54 Vbeta and 13 Jbeta via immunoSEQ multiplex PCR. TCRdb redid the calling of the immunoSEQ multiplex PCR reads with MiXCR, one entry per CDR3 protein. The top ten hold approximately 0.097% of the sample, which has about 200,000 distinct CDR3 sequences, nearly 95% seen once. This clonotype was recorded only once. The CDR3 is 15 amino acids. Germline V gives CDR1 DFQATT, CDR2 SNEGSKA (reference sequence). J gave up 2 bases and V 4 bases, and 8 bases lay outside the gene matches.

This chain connects TRBV20-1 to TRBJ1-2; TRBD1 aligns across 9 bases. The receptor was derived from a human donor with multiple sclerosis. Sequencing input: CD4+ T cells from PBMCs. The CDR3 nucleotides are TGCAGTGCTACCGGTTCGACAGGGGGAAACTATGGCTACACCTTC. Amino acid sequence: CSATGSTGGNYGYTF.